Here is one TCR beta chain with its context. Its antigen is currently unknown. Healthy HIV-negative adults with no recent acute infections or vaccinations were recruited as donors. Germline trimming cut 5 bases from V and 1 base from J; bases unmatched to any gene: 12. Germline values: CDR1 SEHNR, CDR2 FQNEAQ (reference sequence). The CDR3 extends over 19 amino acids. How the authors handled the data: Filtering differed for immunoSEQ, which gave only junction sequences without quality scores. TCRdb's copy holds only in-frame clones and misses some; the assay was immunoSEQ multiplex PCR. V, J and clone size were drawn from that table, and D and trimming were deduced from the DNA. The sample includes roughly 410,000 clones, 90% to 97% of them seen just once. This sample stems from a study of shared clonotypes between healthy human individuals. Study-wide findings and caveats: For naive CD4 cells, around 5% of clonotypes were shared across a handful of donors. Despite large depth, rarefaction showed incomplete sorted-subset sequencing.

The rearrangement joins TRBV7-9 to TRBJ2-3, with TRBD2 matching 13 bases. Sequencing used memory CD8+ T cells sorted from blood. The subset: CD45RO+ cells pooled with CCR7-negative TemRA cells. The receptor's source is a man aged 25-40 years in good health. The CDR3 is CASSTFTSGRAEGTDTQYF. The CDR3 bases are TGTGCCAGCAGCACATTTACTAGCGGGAGGGCCGAGGGCACAGATACGCAGTATTTT.